This T cell receptor beta chain was recovered during a study of identical twins. Notes on the study in general: Sequences that were beta out-of-frame showed weaker excess twin sharing.

This clonotype was recorded at least ten times. Its antigen is still unknown. The cDNA had a unique molecular identifier and a template-switch universal primer site. TCRdb re-analysed the 5' RACE reads in MiXCR, keeping a single row per CDR3 protein. The data contain 200,000 to 250,000 distinct CDR3 sequences, more than 6.5% of them singletons. The V and J ends lost 7 bases and 8 bases, in that order; junction bases with no gene match: 12. The CDR3 runs to 15 residues. CDR1 and CDR2 from the germline V gene are SEHNR and FQNEAQ (reference sequence). The same sample was also used in a study of yellow fever vaccine responses in identical twins.

The specimen sequenced was memory (CD45RO+) T cells sorted from blood. The J gene is TRBJ2-1, the V gene TRBV7-9, with TRBD1 matching over 9 bases. The clonotype originates from a woman aged 18-29 years in good health. The CDR3 sequence: CASIEPGQGFYEQFF. CDR3 DNA: TGTGCCAGCATAGAACCGGGACAGGGATTCTATGAGCAGTTCTTC.